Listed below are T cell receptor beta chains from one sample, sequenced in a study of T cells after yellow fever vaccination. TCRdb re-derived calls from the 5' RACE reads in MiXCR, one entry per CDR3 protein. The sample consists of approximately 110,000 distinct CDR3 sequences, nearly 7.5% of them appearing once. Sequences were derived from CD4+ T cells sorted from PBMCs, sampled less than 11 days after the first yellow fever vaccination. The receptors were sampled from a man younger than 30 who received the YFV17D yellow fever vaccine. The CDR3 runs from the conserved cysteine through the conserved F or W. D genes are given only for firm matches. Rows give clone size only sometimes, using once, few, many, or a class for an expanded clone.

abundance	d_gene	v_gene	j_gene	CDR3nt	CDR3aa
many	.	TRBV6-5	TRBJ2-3	TGTGCCAGCAGTTATTCTGCTAGCACAGATACGCAGTATTTT	CASSYSASTDTQYF
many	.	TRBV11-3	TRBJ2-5	TGTGCCAGGCCTTTAGGCAGCAATGCACAAGAGACCCAGTACTTC	CARPLGSNAQETQYF
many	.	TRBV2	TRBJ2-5	TGTGCCAGCAGGGAAACGGGACGGCCAAATCAAGAGACCCAGTACTTC	CASRETGRPNQETQYF
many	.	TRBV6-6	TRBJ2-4	TGTGCCAGCAGTTACGGTAGTCGGTTCGCTCAGTACTTC	CASSYGSRFAQYF
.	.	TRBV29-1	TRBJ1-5	TGCAGCGTTGAATCAGGGTTCGGTCAGCCCCAGCATTTT	CSVESGFGQPQHF
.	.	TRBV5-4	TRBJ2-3	TGTGCCAGCAGCTTGGGATGGGCGGCAGATACGCAGTATTTT	CASSLGWAADTQYF
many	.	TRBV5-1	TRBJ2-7	TGCGCCAGCAGCTTGGTCGGGGACCCCTCCTACGAGCAGTACTTC	CASSLVGDPSYEQYF
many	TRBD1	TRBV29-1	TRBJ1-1	TGCAGCATCTGGACAGGGGACACTGAAGCTTTCTTT	CSIWTGDTEAFF
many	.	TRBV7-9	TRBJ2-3	TGTGCCAGCAGCTTAGAAGTAGATACGCAGTATTTT	CASSLEVDTQYF
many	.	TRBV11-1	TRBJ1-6	TGTGCCAGCAGCTTACATGGGGGTGCGAATTCACCCCTCCACTTT	CASSLHGGANSPLHF
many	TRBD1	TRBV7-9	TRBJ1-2	TGTGCCAGCAGGGGACAGGGGGAATATGGCTACACCTTC	CASRGQGEYGYTF
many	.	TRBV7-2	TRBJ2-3	TGTGCCAGCAGCTACAAGGGTTTTGCAGATACGCAGTATTTT	CASSYKGFADTQYF
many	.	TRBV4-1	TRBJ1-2	TGCGCCAGCAGCCAGGTTTTGGGGGGGCGAGTCTATGGCTACACCTTC	CASSQVLGGRVYGYTF
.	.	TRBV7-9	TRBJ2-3	TGTGCCAGCAGCTACGCAGGGAGTACGCAGTATTTT	CASSYAGSTQYF
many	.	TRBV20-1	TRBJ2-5	TGCAGTGCTAGAGATGTAAGCGTACAGACCCAGTACTTC	CSARDVSVQTQYF
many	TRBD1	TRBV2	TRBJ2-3	TGTGCCAGCAGTGCCCAAGGGGGCCGAGATACGCAGTATTTT	CASSAQGGRDTQYF
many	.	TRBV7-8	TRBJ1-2	TGTGCCAGCAGCTTAAGAACCAGGGTTGAAGGCTACACCTTC	CASSLRTRVEGYTF
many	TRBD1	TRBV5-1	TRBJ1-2	TGCGCCAGCACCGTCTTCCAGGGGGCGGAGGGCTACACCTTC	CASTVFQGAEGYTF
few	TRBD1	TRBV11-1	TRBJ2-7	TGTGCCAGCAGCTTAGCGTACGGTGCGACAGGGCGTCTCTACGAGCAGTACTTC	CASSLAYGATGRLYEQYF